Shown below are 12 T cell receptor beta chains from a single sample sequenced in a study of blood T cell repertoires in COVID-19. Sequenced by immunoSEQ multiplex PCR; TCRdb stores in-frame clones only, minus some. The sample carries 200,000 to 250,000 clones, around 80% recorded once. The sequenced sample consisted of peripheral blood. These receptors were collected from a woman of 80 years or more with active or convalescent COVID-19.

The CDR3 reads CASSIVGGQGGNQPQHF. CDR3 sequence (DNA): TGTGCCAGTAGTATTGTGGGGGGACAGGGGGGCAATCAGCCCCAGCATTTT. The rearrangement links TRBV19 to TRBJ1-5; 11 bases are a match to TRBD1. Germline V gene lookup returns CDR1 LNHDA and CDR2 SQIVND (reference sequence). With V trimmed by 3 bases and J by 2 bases, 6 bases remained unmatched. The length of the CDR3 is 17 residues.

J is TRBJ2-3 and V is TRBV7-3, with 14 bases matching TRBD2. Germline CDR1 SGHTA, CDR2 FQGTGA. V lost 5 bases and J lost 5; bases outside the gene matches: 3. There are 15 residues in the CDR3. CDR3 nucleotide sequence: TGTGCCAGCAGCGTGGGACTAGCGGGAGTAGATACGCAGTATTTT. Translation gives CASSVGLAGVDTQYF. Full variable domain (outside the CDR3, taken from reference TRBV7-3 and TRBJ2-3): GAGVSQTPSNKVTEKGKYVELRCDPISGHTALYWYRQSLGQGPEFLIYFQGTGAADDSGLPNDRFFAVRPEGSVSTLKIQRTERGDSAVYLCASSVGLAGVDTQYFGPGTRLTVL.

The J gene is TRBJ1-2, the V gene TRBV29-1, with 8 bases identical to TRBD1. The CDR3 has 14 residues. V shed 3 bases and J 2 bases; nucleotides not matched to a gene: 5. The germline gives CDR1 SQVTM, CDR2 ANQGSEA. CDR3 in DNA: TGCAGCGTTGAGAGGGGACAGGCAAACTATGGCTACACCTTC. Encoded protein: CSVERGQANYGYTF.

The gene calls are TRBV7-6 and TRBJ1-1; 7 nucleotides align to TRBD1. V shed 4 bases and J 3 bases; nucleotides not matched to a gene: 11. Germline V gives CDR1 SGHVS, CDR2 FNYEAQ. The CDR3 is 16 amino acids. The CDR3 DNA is TGTGCCAGCAGCTCAAGACAGGGACTCACGGACACTGAAGCTTTCTTT. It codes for CASSSRQGLTDTEAFF.

In DNA, the CDR3 is TGTGCCAGCAGCCGCACTTTACAGGGGTACACCGGGGAGCTGTTTTTT. Translated, it gives CASSRTLQGYTGELFF. The gene calls are TRBV5-6 and TRBJ2-2; 7 bases align to TRBD1. CDR1 and CDR2 (germline): SGHDT, YYEEEE. V trimming: 4 bases; J trimming: 3 bases; junction bases outside the gene matches: 9. The CDR3 is 16 amino acids.

The CDR3 nucleotides read TGTGCCAGCAGCTTAGTGGGGAGCTCTGGAAACACCATATATTTT. Translating it yields CASSLVGSSGNTIYF. V gene TRBV7-2 combines with J gene TRBJ1-3; no definite D call. The CDR3 extends over 15 amino acids. Germline-derived CDR1 and CDR2 are SGHTA and FQGNSA. The V end lost 1 base, the J end lost 0 bases, and 7 bases lay between the germline ends.

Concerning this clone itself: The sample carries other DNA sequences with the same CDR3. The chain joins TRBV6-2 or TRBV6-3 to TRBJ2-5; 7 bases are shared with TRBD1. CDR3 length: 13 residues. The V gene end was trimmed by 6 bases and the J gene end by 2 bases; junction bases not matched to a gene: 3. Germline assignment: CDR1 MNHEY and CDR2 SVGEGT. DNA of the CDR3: TGTGCCAGCAGCAGGGACAGTCAAGAGACCCAGTACTTC. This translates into CASSRDSQETQYF.

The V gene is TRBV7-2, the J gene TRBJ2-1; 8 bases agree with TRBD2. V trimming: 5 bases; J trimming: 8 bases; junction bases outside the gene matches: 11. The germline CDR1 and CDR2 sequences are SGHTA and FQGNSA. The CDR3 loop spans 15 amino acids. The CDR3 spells CASSVRRGEGDEQFF. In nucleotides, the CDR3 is TGTGCCAGCAGCGTAAGGCGGGGGGAGGGGGATGAGCAGTTCTTC.

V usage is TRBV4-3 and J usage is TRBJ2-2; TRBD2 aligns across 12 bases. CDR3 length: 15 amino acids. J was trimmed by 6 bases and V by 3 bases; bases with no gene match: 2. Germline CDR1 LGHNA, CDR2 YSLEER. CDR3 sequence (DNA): TGCGCCAGCAGCCACGGACTAGCGGGATCCGGGGAGCTGTTTTTT. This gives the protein CASSHGLAGSGELFF.

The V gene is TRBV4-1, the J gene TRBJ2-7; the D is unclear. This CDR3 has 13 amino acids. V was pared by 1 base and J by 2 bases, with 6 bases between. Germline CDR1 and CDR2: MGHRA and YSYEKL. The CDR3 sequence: CASSQASAYEQYF. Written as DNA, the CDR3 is TGCGCCAGCAGCCAAGCAAGCGCCTACGAGCAGTACTTC.

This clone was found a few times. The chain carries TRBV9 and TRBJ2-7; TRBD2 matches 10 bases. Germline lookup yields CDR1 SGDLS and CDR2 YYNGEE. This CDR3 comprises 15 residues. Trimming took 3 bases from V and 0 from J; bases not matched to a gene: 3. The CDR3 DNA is TGTGCCAGCAGCGCCAGGACTAGCGGCTCCTACGAGCAGTACTTC. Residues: CASSARTSGSYEQYF. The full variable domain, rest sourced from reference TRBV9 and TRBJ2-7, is DSGVTQTPKHLITATGQRVTLRCSPRSGDLSVYWYQQSLDQGLQFLIQYYNGEERAKGNILERFSAQQFPDLHSELNLSSLELGDSALYFCASSARTSGSYEQYFGPGTRLTVT.

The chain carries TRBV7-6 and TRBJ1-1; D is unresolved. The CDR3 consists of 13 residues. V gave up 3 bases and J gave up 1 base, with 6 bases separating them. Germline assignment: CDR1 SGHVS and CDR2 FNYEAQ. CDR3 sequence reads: CASSFRKNTEAFF. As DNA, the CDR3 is TGTGCCAGCAGCTTCAGGAAGAACACTGAAGCTTTCTTT.